The source of this T cell receptor (beta chain) is a study of Tregs in tolerant kidney transplant recipients. Unstimulated Tregs (CD4+CD25+CD127-) and CD4+CD25- non-Tregs were sorted from PBMCs. The data were produced by immunoSEQ multiplex PCR, yet TCRdb's version contains in-frame clones alone and is incomplete. The data contain about 15,000 clones, 80% of them singletons. This CDR3 has 16 amino acids. In germline, CDR1 is SGHRS, CDR2 YFSETQ. V dropped 1 base and J dropped 6; count of bases not matched to a gene: 8. This clone was seen once. Sequencing used Tregs from blood, obtained before the transplant. The chain uses TRBV5-1 and TRBJ2-7; 12 bases are a match to TRBD2. This clonotype originated in a human donor who received a combined kidney and bone marrow transplant. CDR3 loop: CASSLFGLAGGSEQYF. The CDR3 DNA reads TGCGCCAGCAGCTTGTTTGGGCTAGCGGGGGGGTCCGAGCAGTACTTC.